This T cell receptor (beta chain) was identified during a study of response to subunit inactivated influenza vaccine. MiXCR, run by TCRdb on the RT-PCR reads, gives a single entry per CDR3 protein. The sample yields some 200,000 distinct CDR3 sequences, over 9.5% seen once. This clonotype was recorded a few times. Its specificity is not known. Study observations and caveats: Each seasonal flu vaccination may recruit only limited new T cells, authors suggested.

These data also featured in a second study, about T cells expressing NK-cell markers. As that report states: Researchers built TCR beta cDNA using 5'RACE template switching with UMIs. Eight donors were sequenced, of whom seven were HCMV-seropositive, while the remaining one was HCMV-seronegative. The CD3+CD56-NKG2C+ fraction of a handful of donors was likewise dominated by these clonotypes. Expanded NKG2C+ T cell clones were not confirmed as HCMV-specific.

Sequenced material: CD8+ T cells sorted from PBMCs, taken approximately 12 days after vaccination. This sequence was found in a man aged 50 to 59 who received an inactivated influenza vaccine.

Here the CDR3 DNA reads TGTGCCAGCAGGACCCTCGACCTAGCGGGGGCCTACGAGCAGTACTTC. Translation: CASRTLDLAGAYEQYF. The chain carries TRBV6-1 and TRBJ2-7; TRBD2 matches at 10 bases. The V segment lost 6 bases and the J segment 2 bases; nucleotides outside the gene matches: 10. The CDR3 is 16 residues long. CDR1 and CDR2 from the germline V gene are MNHNS and SASEGT.